The T cell receptor (beta chain) described here comes from a study of blood T cell repertoires in COVID-19. Germline-derived CDR1 and CDR2 are SGHNT and YYREEE (reference sequence). The CDR3 consists of 16 residues. Trimming stripped 4 bases from V and 4 bases from J, with 17 bases between. Per the authors' pipeline: Estimation of nucleated cell counts was performed using reference gene primer amplification. Profiling relied on immunoSEQ multiplex PCR, and the TCRdb table lists in-frame clones only, not all of them. V and J calls and clone size follow that table, whereas D and trimming were derived from the DNA. The data show 250,000 to 350,000 clones, around 86% seen once.

The specimen sequenced was peripheral blood. The V call is TRBV5-4, the J call TRBJ2-2, with D perhaps matching TRBD1 (7 bases). This clonotype was sampled from a woman aged 25-40 years who had recovered from COVID-19. CDR3 region: CASSPPGGQGTGELFF. CDR3 in DNA: TGTGCCAGCAGCCCCCCAGGGGGGCAAGGCACCGGGGAGCTGTTTTTT.